This TCR beta chain was found in a study of glioma-infiltrating T cells after dendritic cell vaccination. Study details: Autologous tumor lysate was loaded overnight onto monocyte-derived dendritic cells grown seven days with IL-4 and GM-CSF. Dendritic cell vaccine was injected intradermally three times, biweekly.

Germline values: CDR1 SGDLS, CDR2 YYNGEE. V was pared by 0 bases and J by 8 bases, with 5 bases of the junction left unmatched. The CDR3 is made up of 14 amino acids. Time point given: after dendritic cell vaccination, including at tumor progression/relapse. PBMC sampling occurred before vaccination, two weeks after the third dose, and at progression. Primers: 60 V beta forward and 13 J beta reverse. Clones were sequenced by immunoSEQ multiplex PCR, and TCRdb holds only the in-frame ones, with some missing. The sample comprises fewer than 95,000 clones, 85% of which are singletons, and about 9.3% rests with the top ten.

This sample comprised blood, obtained after dendritic cell vaccination. This clonotype originated in a human donor with glioblastoma. The chain employs TRBV9 and TRBJ1-2, with 9 bases fitting TRBD1. CDR3 loop: CASSVGRTGDGYTF. Here the CDR3 DNA reads TGTGCCAGCAGCGTAGGACGGACAGGGGACGGCTACACCTTC.